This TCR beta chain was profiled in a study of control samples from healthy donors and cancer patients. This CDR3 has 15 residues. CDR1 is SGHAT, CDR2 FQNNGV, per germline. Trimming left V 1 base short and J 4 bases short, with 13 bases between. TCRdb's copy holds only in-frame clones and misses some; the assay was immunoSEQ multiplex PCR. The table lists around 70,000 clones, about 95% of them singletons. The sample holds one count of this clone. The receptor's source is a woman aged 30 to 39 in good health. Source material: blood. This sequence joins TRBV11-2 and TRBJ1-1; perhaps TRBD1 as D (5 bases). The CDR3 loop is CASSLALGGGTEAFF. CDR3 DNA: TGTGCCAGCAGCTTAGCTTTGGGGGGTGGCACTGAAGCTTTCTTT.